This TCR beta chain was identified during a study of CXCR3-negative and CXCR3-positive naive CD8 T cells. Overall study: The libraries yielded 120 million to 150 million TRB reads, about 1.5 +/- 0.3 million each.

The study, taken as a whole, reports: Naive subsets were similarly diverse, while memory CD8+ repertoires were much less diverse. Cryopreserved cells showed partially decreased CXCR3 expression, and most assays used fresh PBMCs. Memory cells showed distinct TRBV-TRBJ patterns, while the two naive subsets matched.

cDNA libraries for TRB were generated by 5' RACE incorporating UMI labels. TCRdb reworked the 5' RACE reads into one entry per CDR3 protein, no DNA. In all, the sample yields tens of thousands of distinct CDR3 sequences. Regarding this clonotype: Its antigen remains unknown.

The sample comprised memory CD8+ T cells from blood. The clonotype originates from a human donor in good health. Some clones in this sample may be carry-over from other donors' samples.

The CDR3 loop reads CASGSGQVASYEQYF. The J gene is TRBJ2-7, the V gene TRBV6-2 or TRBV6-3; TCRdb proposes TRBD1, but this gene call is untestable without DNA. CDR1 and CDR2 (germline): MNHEY, SVGEGT. The CDR3 has 15 amino acids.